The 27 T cell receptor beta chains below were found in one sample sequenced in a study of early T cells in non-severe SARS-CoV-2 infection. Via MiXCR, TCRdb re-called the 5' RACE reads, giving one row per CDR3 protein. This table has approximately 67,000 distinct CDR3 sequences, around 10% appearing once. The sample was whole blood. The receptors come from an adult who was a healthcare worker with PCR-confirmed SARS-CoV-2 infection or an uninfected control (not recorded which).

This clonotype was observed many times. V usage is TRBV10-3 and J usage is TRBJ2-7; possible D gene TRBD1, 5 bases. Trimming took 2 bases from V and 6 from J, leaving 5 bases between them. Germline CDR1 and CDR2: ENHRY and SYGVKD. This CDR3 has 11 amino acids. DNA of the CDR3: TGTGCCATCAGTGAGGGGGCCGAGCAGTACTTC. It yields the protein CAISEGAEQYF.

This clonotype was observed a few times. This chain links TRBV29-1 with TRBJ2-4; 10 positions match TRBD1. This CDR3 has 16 amino acids. The germline V gene has CDR1 SQVTM and CDR2 ANQGSEA. With V trimmed by 6 bases and J by 5 bases, 13 bases remained unmatched. The CDR3, as DNA: TGCAGCGTAACGCCGGGACAGGGGTGGGGCGAAAACATTCAGTACTTC. This translates into CSVTPGQGWGENIQYF.

The rearrangement joins TRBV24-1 to TRBJ2-2; tentatively, D is TRBD2 (5 bases). The CDR3 has 16 residues. V was cut by 9 bases and J by 3 bases, with 19 bases left in between. CDR1 and CDR2 from the germline V gene are KGHDR and SFDVKD. The CDR3 spells CATGSGEGVDTGELFF. The CDR3, as DNA: TGTGCCACCGGGTCTGGTGAGGGTGTAGACACCGGGGAGCTGTTTTTT.

This clonotype was observed many times. The V and J genes are TRBV6-5 and TRBJ2-7; D call uncertain. The CDR3 spans 13 residues. Trimming pared 2 bases from V and 1 base from J, leaving 6 bases between. Germline V gene sequence: CDR1 MNHEY, CDR2 SVGAGI. Here the CDR3 reads CASSYKASYEQYF. CDR3 sequence (DNA): TGTGCCAGCAGTTACAAGGCTTCCTACGAGCAGTACTTC.

This clonotype was seen a few times. The chain combines TRBV4-2 with TRBJ1-1; no clear D gene. Deletions cut 3 bases from V and 5 bases from J, with 7 bases between. The CDR3 spans 12 residues. The V gene's germline CDR1 is LGHNA and CDR2 YNFKEQ. CDR3 nucleotides: TGTGCCAGCAGCCAGTCGGGGACTGAAGCTTTCTTT. This translates into CASSQSGTEAFF.

The table lists this clonotype with a few counts. The chain uses TRBV7-9 and TRBJ1-3; D uncertain. The length of the CDR3 is 17 residues. V was shortened by 7 bases and J by 1 base, with 20 bases between the two germline ends. Germline loops: CDR1 SEHNR, CDR2 FQNEAQ (reference sequence). CDR3 DNA: TGTGCCAGCACCCCGCCTCTCCCCACGCAATCTGGAAACACCATATATTTT. This codes for CASTPPLPTQSGNTIYF.

Ten or more counts support this clonotype. This chain connects TRBV7-3 to TRBJ1-1; a weak D match, TRBD1 (5 bases). Germline CDR1 reads SGHTA; CDR2 reads FQGTGA. The V end was cut by 2 bases, the J end by 5 bases, with 9 bases between. This CDR3 is 13 amino acids long. The CDR3 nucleotides read TGTGCCAGCAGCTTATGGGACGGAACTGAAGCTTTCTTT. It encodes CASSLWDGTEAFF.

This clonotype was seen repeatedly, ten times or more. The gene calls are TRBV5-1 and TRBJ2-3, with D possibly called TRBD1 or TRBD2 (5 bases each). This CDR3 is built from 15 residues. Trimming pared 4 bases from V and 4 bases from J, leaving 16 bases between. The V gene's germline CDR1 is SGHRS and CDR2 YFSETQ. CDR3 protein: CASSPGTHVPDTQYF. As DNA, the CDR3 is TGCGCCAGCAGCCCCGGGACCCATGTTCCAGATACGCAGTATTTT.

This clonotype occurred many times. The V call is TRBV7-8, the J call TRBJ2-5; D is undetermined. This CDR3 has 12 amino acids. Germline V lookup: CDR1 SGHVS, CDR2 FQNEAQ. Trimming took 1 base from V and 4 from J, leaving 4 bases between them. The chain's CDR3 is CASSLVAETQYF. The CDR3 DNA reads as TGTGCCAGCAGCTTAGTGGCAGAGACCCAGTACTTC.

This clonotype showed up many times. The chain is built from TRBV16 and TRBJ1-1; D uncertain. Trimming stripped 1 base from V and 0 bases from J, with 15 bases between. The CDR3 covers 17 residues. Germline V lookup: CDR1 KGHSY, CDR2 FQNENV. CDR3 in DNA: TGTGCCAGCAGCCAATTAAATGTGGCCTCCATGAACACTGAAGCTTTCTTT. It specifies CASSQLNVASMNTEAFF.

The chain couples TRBV30 to TRBJ1-2, with a weak D call TRBD1 (6 bases). Germline CDR1 GTSNPN, CDR2 SVGIG (reference sequence). The CDR3 sequence is 15 residues long. Deletions cut 0 bases from V and 8 bases from J, with 19 bases between. In nucleotides, the CDR3 is TGTGCCTGGAGTGTACTTTGGCAGGGGCTCAACGGCTACACCTTC. Residues: CAWSVLWQGLNGYTF.

This clonotype was recorded at least ten times. The chain carries TRBV9 and TRBJ1-5; the D gene is possibly TRBD1 (6 bases). This CDR3 has 15 amino acids. Germline CDR1 reads SGDLS; CDR2 reads YYNGEE. Trimming took off 0 bases at V and 4 bases at J, with 11 bases between the two ends. The CDR3 region has the DNA TGTGCCAGCAGCGTAGGCCCCGGACAGAATCAGCCCCAGCATTTT. Translating gives CASSVGPGQNQPQHF.

This clonotype was seen ten or more times. The chain combines TRBV12-3 or TRBV12-4 with TRBJ2-7, with 12 bases that match TRBD1. Trimming cost V 5 bases and J 6 bases; bases outside gene matches: 5. This CDR3 is built from 14 residues. The chain's CDR3 is CASSQGQGAFEQYF. In DNA form, the CDR3 reads TGTGCCAGCAGTCAGGGACAGGGGGCGTTCGAGCAGTACTTC.

This clonotype was counted a few times. The chain is built from TRBV7-2 and TRBJ2-5; D may be TRBD2 (5 bases). CDR1 SGHTA and CDR2 FQGNSA come from the germline V gene. The CDR3 consists of 14 residues. V lost 5 bases, J lost 1 base, and 11 bases lay in between. CDR3 nucleotides: TGTGCCAGCAGCCTGAGGCTAGCCCAAGAGACCCAGTACTTC. It codes for CASSLRLAQETQYF.

The rearrangement joins TRBV19 to TRBJ1-2; 7 nucleotides agree with TRBD1. Germline CDR1 LNHDA, CDR2 SQIVND (reference sequence). The ends lost 0 bases at V and 4 bases at J; junction bases unmatched: 5. This CDR3 contains 15 residues. In nucleotides, the CDR3 is TGTGCCAGTAGTATAGAAGGGGGCCAATCCTATGGCTACACCTTC. Protein sequence: CASSIEGGQSYGYTF.

This clonotype turned up a few times. V and J are TRBV5-5 and TRBJ2-5; D is uncertain. From germline, CDR1 is SGHKS and CDR2 YYEKEE (reference sequence). V was shortened by 5 bases and J by 0 bases, with 14 bases between the two germline ends. CDR3 length: 15 amino acids. The CDR3 DNA is TGTGCCAGCAGGGATCAACGGACCAACCAAGAGACCCAGTACTTC. This codes for CASRDQRTNQETQYF.

This clonotype was counted at least ten times. The chain has TRBV5-8 and TRBJ1-2; D gene unclear. The V gene lost 6 bases and the J gene lost 5 bases, with 17 bases spanning the gap. The length of the CDR3 is 14 residues. CDR1 is SGHTS, CDR2 YDEGEE, per germline. The CDR3 nucleotides are TGTGCCAGCACCCCCCAGCAGGTTGGATATGGCTACACCTTC. Protein: CASTPQQVGYGYTF.

The V gene is TRBV20-1, the J gene TRBJ2-4; 14 bases are shared with TRBD2. Losses at the gene ends were 5 bases for V and 3 bases for J; bases not matched to a gene: 3. This CDR3 spans 15 amino acids. CDR1 and CDR2 (germline): DFQATT, SNEGSKA (reference sequence). The CDR3 coding sequence is TGCAGTGCTGGAGGACTAGCGGGGGGCAAAAACATTCAGTACTTC. Translating gives CSAGGLAGGKNIQYF.

This clonotype was detected many times. The chain employs TRBV7-9 and TRBJ2-2; no reliable D call. This CDR3 comprises 16 residues. The V and J ends lost 1 base and 0 bases respectively, with 9 bases between them. Germline V gene sequence: CDR1 SEHNR, CDR2 FQNEAQ (reference sequence). CDR3 in amino acids: CASSLGYQTNTGELFF. The CDR3 DNA sequence: TGTGCCAGCAGCTTAGGGTACCAAACGAACACCGGGGAGCTGTTTTTT.

Concerning this clonotype: This may be a read error, as it is one base from a much larger clone. The chain recombines TRBV3-1 with TRBJ1-2, with 8 bases aligning to TRBD1. J lost 2 bases, V lost 3 bases, and 5 bases had no gene match. The CDR3 is made up of 15 amino acids. Germline loops: CDR1 LGHDT, CDR2 YNNKEL (reference sequence). The CDR3 DNA follows: TGTGCCAGCAGCCACGCTGACAGGGGCAACTATGGCTACACCTTC. Its translation: CASSHADRGNYGYTF.

The CDR3 bases are TGCGCCAGCAGCCAAGGTGTGACAAGAGGCACAGATACGCAGTATTTT. It translates to CASSQGVTRGTDTQYF. The genes are TRBV4-1 and TRBJ2-3; no clear D gene. Per the germline V gene, CDR1 is MGHRA and CDR2 is YSYEKL. Trimming removed 1 base from V and 1 base from J, with 12 bases in between. CDR3 length: 16 amino acids.

The chain recombines TRBV10-3 with TRBJ2-7; D remains unclear. This CDR3 is built from 15 residues. CDR1 ENHRY and CDR2 SYGVKD come from the germline V gene. V was shortened by 3 bases and J by 1 base, with 13 bases between the two germline ends. CDR3 bases: TGTGCCATCAGTGATCTTAGCCGAAATTCCTACGAGCAGTACTTC. Translating gives CAISDLSRNSYEQYF.

This clonotype was recorded at least ten times. This sequence joins TRBV29-1 and TRBJ1-1; no definite D call. The CDR3 runs 10 residues. Trimming removed 4 bases from V and 6 bases from J, with 6 bases in between. Germline V gives CDR1 SQVTM, CDR2 ANQGSEA. CDR3 residues: CSVVGAEAFF. The CDR3 DNA reads TGCAGCGTTGTTGGCGCTGAAGCTTTCTTT.

This sequence joins TRBV7-9 and TRBJ1-1; D gene unclear. CDR1 is SEHNR, CDR2 FQNEAQ, per germline (reference sequence). V was clipped by 4 bases and J by 4 bases, with 19 bases between them. The CDR3 runs to 16 residues. The CDR3 DNA reads as TGTGCCAGCAGCTCCATCCAAGCCGGAATTGTCACTGAAGCTTTCTTT. It codes for CASSSIQAGIVTEAFF.

This clonotype was detected many times. The rearrangement links TRBV5-5 to TRBJ2-5, with 7 bases that match TRBD2. Looked up from germline, CDR1 is SGHKS and CDR2 is YYEKEE (reference sequence). The V and J ends lost 0 bases and 4 bases, in that order; junction bases with no gene match: 6. The CDR3 consists of 15 residues. The CDR3 bases are TGTGCCAGCAGCTTGGCCGGGGGGAGCGGAGAGACCCAGTACTTC. Translating gives CASSLAGGSGETQYF.

This clonotype was counted ten times or more. V gene TRBV5-1 combines with J gene TRBJ2-6; perhaps TRBD1 as D (5 bases). The V end lost 0 bases, the J end lost 11 bases, and 12 bases lay between the germline ends. Germline CDR1 reads SGHRS; CDR2 reads YFSETQ. The CDR3 runs to 14 residues. CDR3 sequence (DNA): TGCGCCAGCAGCTTGGGACAGTTTCCGCACGTCCTGACTTTC. This codes for CASSLGQFPHVLTF.

Ten or more counts support this clonotype. The chain combines TRBV7-9 with TRBJ2-3; 13 bases match TRBD2. CDR3 length: 18 residues. The V gene end was trimmed by 1 base and the J gene end by 5 bases; junction bases not matched to a gene: 9. Germline V gives CDR1 SEHNR, CDR2 FQNEAQ (reference sequence). CDR3 sequence: CASSLGKGLAGAQDTQYF. For the CDR3, the DNA is TGTGCCAGCAGCTTAGGAAAAGGACTAGCGGGAGCCCAAGATACGCAGTATTTT.